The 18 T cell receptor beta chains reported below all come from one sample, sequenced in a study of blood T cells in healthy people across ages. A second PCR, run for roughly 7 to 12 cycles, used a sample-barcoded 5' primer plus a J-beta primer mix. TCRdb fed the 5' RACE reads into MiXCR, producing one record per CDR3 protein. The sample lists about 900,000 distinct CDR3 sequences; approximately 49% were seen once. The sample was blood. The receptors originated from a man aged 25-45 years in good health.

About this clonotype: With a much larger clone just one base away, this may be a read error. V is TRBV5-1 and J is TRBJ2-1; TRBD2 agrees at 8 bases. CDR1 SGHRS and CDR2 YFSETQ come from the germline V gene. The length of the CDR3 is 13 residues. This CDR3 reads CAGSGSSYNEQFF. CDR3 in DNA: TGCGCCGGCAGCGGGAGCTCCTACAATGAGCAGTTCTTC.

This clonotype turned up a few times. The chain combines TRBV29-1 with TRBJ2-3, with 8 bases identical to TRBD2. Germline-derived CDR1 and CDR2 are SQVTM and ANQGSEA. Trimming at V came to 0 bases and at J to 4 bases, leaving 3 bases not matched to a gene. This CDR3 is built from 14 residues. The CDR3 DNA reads TGCAGCGTTGAAGAACTAGCGGACTCAGATACGCAGTATTTT. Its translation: CSVEELADSDTQYF.

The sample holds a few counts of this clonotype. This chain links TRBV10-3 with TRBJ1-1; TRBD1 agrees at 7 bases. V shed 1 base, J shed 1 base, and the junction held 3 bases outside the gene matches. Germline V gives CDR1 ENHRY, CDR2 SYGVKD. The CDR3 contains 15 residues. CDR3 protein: CAISEWEGANTEAFF. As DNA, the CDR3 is TGTGCCATCAGTGAGTGGGAGGGGGCGAACACTGAAGCTTTCTTT.

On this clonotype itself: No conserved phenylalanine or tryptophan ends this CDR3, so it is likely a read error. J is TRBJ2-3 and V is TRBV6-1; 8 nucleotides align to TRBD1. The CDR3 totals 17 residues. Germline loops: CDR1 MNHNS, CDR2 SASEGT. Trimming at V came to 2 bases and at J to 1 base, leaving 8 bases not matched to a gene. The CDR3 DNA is TGTGCCAGCAGTGAATTTCGGTTACAGGGGGGCACAGATACGCAGTATCTT. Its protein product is CASSEFRLQGGTDTQYL.

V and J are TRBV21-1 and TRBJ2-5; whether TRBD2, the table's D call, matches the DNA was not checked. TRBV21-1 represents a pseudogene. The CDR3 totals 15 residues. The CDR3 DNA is TGTGCCAGCAGCAGGGGACTAGCGGTTGTGGAGACCCAGTACTTC. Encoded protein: CASSRGLAVVETQYF.

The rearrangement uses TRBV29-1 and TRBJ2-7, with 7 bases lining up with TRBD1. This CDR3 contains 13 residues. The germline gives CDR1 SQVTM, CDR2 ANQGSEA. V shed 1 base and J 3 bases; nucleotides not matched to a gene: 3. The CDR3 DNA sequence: TGCAGCGTTGAAGTCGGGACAGACTACGAGCAGTACTTC. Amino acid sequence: CSVEVGTDYEQYF.

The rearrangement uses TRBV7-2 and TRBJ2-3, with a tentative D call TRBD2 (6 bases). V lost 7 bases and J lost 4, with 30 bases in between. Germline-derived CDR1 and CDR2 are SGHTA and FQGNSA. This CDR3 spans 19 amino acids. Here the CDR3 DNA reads TGTGCCAGCAACTTGGACTATAAAAGCTTAAGTTCAATCCCAGATACGCAGTATTTT. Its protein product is CASNLDYKSLSSIPDTQYF.

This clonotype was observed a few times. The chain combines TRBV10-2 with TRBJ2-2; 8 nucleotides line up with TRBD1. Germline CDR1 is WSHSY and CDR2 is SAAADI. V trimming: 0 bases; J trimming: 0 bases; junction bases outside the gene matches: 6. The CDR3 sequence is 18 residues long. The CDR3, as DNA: TGCGCCAGCAGTGAGTCCTCCAGGGGGCTATCGAACACCGGGGAGCTGTTTTTT. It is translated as CASSESSRGLSNTGELFF.

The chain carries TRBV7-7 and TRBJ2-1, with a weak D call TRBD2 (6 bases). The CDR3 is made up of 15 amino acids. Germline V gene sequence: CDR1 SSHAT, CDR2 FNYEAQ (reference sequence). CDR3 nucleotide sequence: TGTGCTAGCGGCCCAGTGTCCGGATTGGACAATGAGCAGTTCTTC. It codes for CASGPVSGLDNEQFF.

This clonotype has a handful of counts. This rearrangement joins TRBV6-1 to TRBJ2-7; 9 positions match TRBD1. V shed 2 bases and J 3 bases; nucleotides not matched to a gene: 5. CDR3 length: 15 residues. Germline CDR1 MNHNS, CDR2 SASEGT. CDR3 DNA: TGTGCCAGCAGTGAATTCGGACAGGGGATCTACGAGCAGTACTTC. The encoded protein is CASSEFGQGIYEQYF.

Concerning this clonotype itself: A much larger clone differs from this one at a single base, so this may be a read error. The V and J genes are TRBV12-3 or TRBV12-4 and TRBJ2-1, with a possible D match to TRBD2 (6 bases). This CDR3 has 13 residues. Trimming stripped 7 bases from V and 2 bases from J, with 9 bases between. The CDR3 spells CASIAGPYNEQFF. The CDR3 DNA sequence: TGTGCCAGCATCGCGGGACCCTACAATGAGCAGTTCTTC.

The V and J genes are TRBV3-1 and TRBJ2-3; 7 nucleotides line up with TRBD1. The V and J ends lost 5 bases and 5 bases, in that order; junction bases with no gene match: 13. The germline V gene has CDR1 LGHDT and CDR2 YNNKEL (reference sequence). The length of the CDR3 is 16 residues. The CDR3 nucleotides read TGTGCCAGCAGCTCTCTCCGGGACAGTCCAAGAGATACGCAGTATTTT. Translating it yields CASSSLRDSPRDTQYF.

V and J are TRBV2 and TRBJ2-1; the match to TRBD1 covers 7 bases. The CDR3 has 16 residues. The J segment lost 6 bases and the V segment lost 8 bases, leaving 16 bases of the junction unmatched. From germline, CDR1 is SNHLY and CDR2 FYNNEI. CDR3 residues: CASLRFEGAFSNEQFF. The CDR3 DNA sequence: TGTGCCAGCCTACGTTTTGAGGGGGCGTTCAGCAATGAGCAGTTCTTC.

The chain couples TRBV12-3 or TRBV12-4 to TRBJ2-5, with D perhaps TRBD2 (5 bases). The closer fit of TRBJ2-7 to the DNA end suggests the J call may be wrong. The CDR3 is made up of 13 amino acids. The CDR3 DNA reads TGTGCCACTTCACGGGGTATCGCCTACGAGCAGTACTTC. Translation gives CATSRGIAYEQYF.

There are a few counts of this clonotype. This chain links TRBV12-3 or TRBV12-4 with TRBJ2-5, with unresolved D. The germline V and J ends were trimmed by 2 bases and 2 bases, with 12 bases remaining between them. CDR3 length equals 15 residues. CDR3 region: CASSLNGQLQETQYF. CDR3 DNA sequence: TGTGCCAGCAGTTTAAATGGGCAGTTACAAGAGACCCAGTACTTC.

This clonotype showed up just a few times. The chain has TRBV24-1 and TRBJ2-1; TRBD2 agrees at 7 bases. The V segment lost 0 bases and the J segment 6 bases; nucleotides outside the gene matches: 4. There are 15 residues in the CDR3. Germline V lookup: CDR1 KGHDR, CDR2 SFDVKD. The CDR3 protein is CATSDLQASGNEQFF. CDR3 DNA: TGTGCCACCAGTGATTTGCAGGCTAGCGGCAATGAGCAGTTCTTC.

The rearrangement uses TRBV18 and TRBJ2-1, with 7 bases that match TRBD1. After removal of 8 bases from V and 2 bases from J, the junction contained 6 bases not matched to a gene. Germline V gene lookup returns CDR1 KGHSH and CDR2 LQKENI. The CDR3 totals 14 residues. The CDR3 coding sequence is TGTGCCAGCAGCTGGGGGACAGCCTACAATGAGCAGTTCTTC. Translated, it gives CASSWGTAYNEQFF.

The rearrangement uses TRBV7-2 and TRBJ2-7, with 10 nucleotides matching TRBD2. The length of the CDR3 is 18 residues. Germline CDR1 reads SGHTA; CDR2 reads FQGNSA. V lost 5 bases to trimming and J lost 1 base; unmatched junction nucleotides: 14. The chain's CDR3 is CASSLRGLAGVVSYEQYF. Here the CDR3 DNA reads TGTGCCAGCAGCCTCCGCGGTCTAGCGGGGGTCGTTTCCTACGAGCAGTACTTC.